These 28 T cell receptor beta chains were all obtained from the same sample, sequenced in a study of shared clonotypes between healthy human individuals. In the naive CD8 group, cells lacked CD45RO and were positively selected for CCR7, so terminally differentiated effector memory CD45RA+ cells were left out. Sequencing was performed with immunoSEQ multiplex PCR; in TCRdb, only in-frame clones are kept and a portion is missing. Of some 2.1 million clones listed, 90% to 95% are singletons. The source material was naive CD8+ T cells from PBMCs. Receptor source: a man aged 18 to 30 in good health. Some clones in this sample may be carry-over from other donors' samples.

The chain has TRBV7-9 and TRBJ2-7; D remains unclear. CDR3 size: 12 residues. Germline CDR1 reads SEHNR; CDR2 reads FQNEAQ (reference sequence). With 4 bases removed from V and 6 bases from J, the gap between germline ends came to 10 bases. CDR3 loop: CASSSPKAEQYF. Written as DNA, the CDR3 is TGTGCCAGCAGCTCACCTAAGGCCGAGCAGTACTTC.

This chain links TRBV5-6 with TRBJ2-2, with D perhaps TRBD1 (5 bases). CDR3 length: 16 amino acids. The V gene's germline CDR1 is SGHDT and CDR2 YYEEEE. The V gene lost 0 bases and the J gene lost 6 bases, with 15 bases spanning the gap. CDR3 sequence reads: CASSLGGSLPPGELFF. The DNA for the CDR3 is TGTGCCAGCAGCTTGGGGGGCTCCCTCCCCCCCGGGGAGCTGTTTTTT.

The chain recombines TRBV11-2 with TRBJ2-7, with D maybe TRBD1 (6 bases). CDR3 length equals 16 residues. Deletions cut 5 bases from V and 5 bases from J, with 22 bases between. Germline CDR1 is SGHAT and CDR2 is FQNNGV. Written as DNA, the CDR3 is TGTGCCAGCAGCAAAAACCCAACTGGGGGCAGGCACGAGCAGTACTTC. As protein: CASSKNPTGGRHEQYF. Looking up the rest from reference TRBV11-2 and TRBJ2-7 gives the full variable domain: EAGVAQSPRYKIIEKRQSVAFWCNPISGHATLYWYQQILGQGPKLLIQFQNNGVVDDSQLPKDRFSAERLKGVDSTLKIQPAKLEDSAVYLCASSKNPTGGRHEQYFGPGTRLTVT.

The chain joins TRBV7-9 to TRBJ2-3, with 8 bases that match TRBD1. CDR1 is SEHNR and CDR2 is FQNEAQ in the germline V gene (reference sequence). The J segment lost 2 bases and the V segment lost 4 bases, leaving 5 bases of the junction unmatched. The CDR3 runs to 15 residues. The CDR3 region is CASSSGQGTTDTQYF. CDR3 bases: TGTGCCAGCAGCTCTGGACAGGGTACCACAGATACGCAGTATTTT.

Concerning this clone itself: Other nucleotide sequences from this sample produce the same CDR3. The chain joins TRBV13 to TRBJ1-2, with D possibly TRBD1 on 6 matching bases. Trimming removed 5 bases at V and 2 bases at J, with 15 bases between. Germline CDR1 reads PRHDT; CDR2 reads FYEKMQ (reference sequence). The CDR3 loop spans 15 amino acids. The CDR3, as DNA: TGTGCCAGCAGCCTGAGGGACAAAGGGAACTATGGCTACACCTTC. It translates to CASSLRDKGNYGYTF.

The chain recombines TRBV6-1 with TRBJ1-5; tentative D call: TRBD1 (6 bases). Germline CDR1 reads MNHNS; CDR2 reads SASEGT. CDR3 length equals 13 residues. V gave up 6 bases and J gave up 6 bases, with 12 bases separating them. The CDR3 protein is CASRTGISQPQHF. The DNA for the CDR3 is TGTGCCAGCAGAACAGGGATCAGTCAGCCCCAGCATTTT.

The chain uses TRBV29-1 and TRBJ2-7; 10 bases agree with TRBD1. Germline lookup yields CDR1 SQVTM and CDR2 ANQGSEA. The ends lost 7 bases at V and 3 bases at J; junction bases unmatched: 6. This CDR3 contains 13 residues. The CDR3 region has the DNA TGCAGCGCCCGGACAGGGGGGCTCTACGAGCAGTACTTC. Amino acids: CSARTGGLYEQYF.

The chain is built from TRBV11-2 and TRBJ2-7, with D possibly TRBD1 on 6 matching bases. The V end was cut by 1 base, the J end by 7 bases, with 17 bases between. Germline CDR1 is SGHAT and CDR2 is FQNNGV. This CDR3 is 15 amino acids long. The CDR3 DNA reads TGTGCCAGCAGCTTAGTCGCCGACAGGAGAAGGGAGCAGTACTTC. This codes for CASSLVADRRREQYF.

The V and J genes are TRBV9 and TRBJ1-1; D gene ambiguous. In germline, CDR1 is SGDLS, CDR2 YYNGEE. Deletions cut 0 bases from V and 3 bases from J, with 9 bases between. This CDR3 is built from 14 residues. CDR3 DNA: TGTGCCAGCAGCGTAGGTGTGGCCGACACTGAAGCTTTCTTT. Translating it yields CASSVGVADTEAFF.

This chain links TRBV27 with TRBJ2-3, with TRBD1 matching over 7 bases. This CDR3 spans 16 amino acids. CDR1 MNHEY and CDR2 SMNVEV come from the germline V gene (reference sequence). With 5 bases clipped from V and 2 bases from J, the junction kept 10 bases outside the gene matches. The CDR3 is CASSPSGTAFTDTQYF. The CDR3 DNA reads as TGTGCCAGCAGTCCCTCCGGGACAGCCTTCACAGATACGCAGTATTTT.

On this clone: Distinct nucleotide sequences in the sample also encode this CDR3. CDR3 amino acids: CASSGPNYEQYF. The CDR3 DNA follows: TGTGCCAGCTCTGGGCCCAACTACGAGCAGTACTTC. This chain joins TRBV2 and TRBJ2-7; no definite D call. V was shortened by 8 bases and J by 3 bases, with 11 bases between the two germline ends. Germline V gives CDR1 SNHLY, CDR2 FYNNEI. The CDR3 consists of 12 residues.

The chain couples TRBV6-1 to TRBJ2-7, with a weak D call TRBD1 (6 bases). Germline V gene data show CDR1 as MNHNS and CDR2 as SASEGT. V was shortened by 6 bases and J by 1 base, with 10 bases between the two germline ends. The CDR3 spans 13 residues. CDR3 amino acids: CASRATGSYEQYF. CDR3 coding DNA: TGTGCCAGCAGGGCAACAGGGTCCTACGAGCAGTACTTC.

The rearrangement links TRBV7-3 to TRBJ2-3; 11 nucleotides match TRBD1. Germline CDR1 SGHTA, CDR2 FQGTGA. The CDR3 has 15 residues. After removal of 5 bases from V and 3 bases from J, the junction contained 4 bases not matched to a gene. CDR3 sequence reads: CASSPGTGGTDTQYF. The CDR3 DNA sequence: TGTGCCAGCAGCCCCGGGACAGGGGGGACAGATACGCAGTATTTT.

V gene TRBV9 combines with J gene TRBJ2-1; 8 bases agree with TRBD2. V shed 0 bases, J shed 10 bases, and the junction held 9 bases outside the gene matches. Germline V CDR1 and CDR2: SGDLS, YYNGEE. CDR3 size: 15 residues. The CDR3 loop is CASSVGAGDAYEQFF. The CDR3 DNA is TGTGCCAGCAGCGTAGGAGCGGGAGATGCGTACGAGCAGTTCTTC. The full variable domain, completed using reference TRBV9 and TRBJ2-1, is DSGVTQTPKHLITATGQRVTLRCSPRSGDLSVYWYQQSLDQGLQFLIQYYNGEERAKGNILERFSAQQFPDLHSELNLSSLELGDSALYFCASSVGAGDAYEQFFGPGTRLTVL.

The V and J genes are TRBV7-2 and TRBJ1-2; D might be TRBD1 (5 bases). The CDR3 sequence is 14 residues long. Germline loops: CDR1 SGHTA, CDR2 FQGNSA. Trimming left V 6 bases short and J 6 bases short, with 17 bases between. The CDR3 DNA reads TGTGCCAGCAGTTTCGACGTTAAGGGGAATGGCTACACCTTC. This gives the protein CASSFDVKGNGYTF.

This clone was seen once. The V call is TRBV4-3, the J call TRBJ2-7, with 8 bases fitting TRBD2. The germline gives CDR1 LGHNA, CDR2 YSLEER. Losses at the gene ends were 3 bases for V and 3 bases for J; bases not matched to a gene: 7. There are 15 residues in the CDR3. In DNA form, the CDR3 reads TGCGCCAGCAGCCAGGAACTAGCGGACCTCTACGAGCAGTACTTC. This translates into CASSQELADLYEQYF.

Only one count was recorded for this clone. The rearrangement joins TRBV7-9 to TRBJ1-1, with 8 bases matching TRBD1. Germline trimming cut 4 bases from V and 5 bases from J; bases unmatched to any gene: 9. The CDR3 runs to 15 residues. Germline CDR1 reads SEHNR; CDR2 reads FQNEAQ (reference sequence). For the CDR3, the DNA is TGTGCCAGCAGCTCTCCCCGGCGGACAGGGACTGAAGCTTTCTTT. It specifies CASSSPRRTGTEAFF.

The V call is TRBV9, the J call TRBJ2-5, with D tentatively TRBD1 (5 bases). The CDR3 loop spans 15 amino acids. Germline V gene sequence: CDR1 SGDLS, CDR2 YYNGEE. The V gene lost 0 bases and the J gene lost 2 bases, with 11 bases spanning the gap. The CDR3 region has the DNA TGTGCCAGCAGCGTAGTTGGGGCAGTACAAGAGACCCAGTACTTC. This encodes CASSVVGAVQETQYF.

The count of this clone is one. The chain employs TRBV28 and TRBJ2-3; D might be TRBD2 (5 bases). V lost 4 bases and J lost 2, with 13 bases in between. Germline-derived CDR1 and CDR2 are MDHEN and SYDVKM. CDR3 length: 15 amino acids. The CDR3 loop reads CASSYQPADTDTQYF. CDR3 DNA sequence: TGTGCCAGCAGTTATCAACCAGCGGACACAGATACGCAGTATTTT.

A remark on this clone: This CDR3 is also generated by other DNA sequences in the sample. The chain combines TRBV9 with TRBJ2-5; D might be TRBD1 or TRBD2, each matching 6 bases. CDR1 and CDR2 from the germline V gene are SGDLS and YYNGEE. The CDR3 runs to 15 residues. Trimming pared 0 bases from V and 1 base from J, leaving 10 bases between. CDR3 protein: CASSVGGGTQETQYF. In DNA, the CDR3 is TGTGCCAGCAGCGTAGGAGGGGGGACCCAAGAGACCCAGTACTTC.

Concerning this clone itself: Distinct nucleotide sequences in the sample also encode this CDR3. The V gene is TRBV9, the J gene TRBJ2-7, with TRBD2 matching over 10 bases. Trimming cost V 0 bases and J 4 bases; bases outside gene matches: 4. From germline, CDR1 is SGDLS and CDR2 YYNGEE. The CDR3 has 15 amino acids. CDR3 coding DNA: TGTGCCAGCAGCGTAGATAGCGGGAGGTCATACGAGCAGTACTTC. Its translation: CASSVDSGRSYEQYF.

In regard to this clone: This sample also contains other DNA sequences that code for the same CDR3. The gene calls are TRBV5-1 and TRBJ2-7; D gene ambiguous. Germline V CDR1 and CDR2: SGHRS, YFSETQ. V shed 1 base and J shed 2 bases, with 7 bases lying between them. This CDR3 is built from 13 residues. This CDR3 reads CASSLSPTYEQYF. The CDR3 DNA reads TGCGCCAGCAGCTTGTCCCCGACCTACGAGCAGTACTTC.

The V gene is TRBV28, the J gene TRBJ1-5, with 7 bases fitting TRBD1. Germline V gene data show CDR1 as MDHEN and CDR2 as SYDVKM. Trimming took 6 bases from V and 5 from J; bases not matched to a gene: 7. This CDR3 is built from 14 residues. The CDR3 region has the DNA TGTGCCAGCAGACAGGGGCCCGCGGATCAGCCCCAGCATTTT. Translated: CASRQGPADQPQHF.

This chain uses TRBV7-9 with TRBJ2-1, with 9 nucleotides matching TRBD2. Germline lookup yields CDR1 SEHNR and CDR2 FQNEAQ (reference sequence). Trimming removed 5 bases from V and 0 bases from J; junction bases left unmatched: 11. CDR3 length equals 18 residues. DNA of the CDR3: TGTGCCAGCAGCCTAAAAACACTAGCGGGTTACTCCTACAATGAGCAGTTCTTC. This codes for CASSLKTLAGYSYNEQFF. The whole variable domain, filled in from reference TRBV7-9 and TRBJ2-1, reads DTGVSQNPRHKITKRGQNVTFRCDPISEHNRLYWYRQTLGQGPEFLTYFQNEAQLEKSRLLSDRFSAERPKGSFSTLEIQRTEQGDSAMYLCASSLKTLAGYSYNEQFFGPGTRLTVL.

The chain combines TRBV9 with TRBJ2-3; 10 bases fit TRBD1. Trimming took 3 bases from V and 6 from J; bases not matched to a gene: 10. Germline CDR1 is SGDLS and CDR2 is YYNGEE. This CDR3 has 16 residues. The CDR3 bases are TGTGCCAGCAGCGGCACGACAGGGGGCTTTTTGGATACGCAGTATTTT. It is translated as CASSGTTGGFLDTQYF.

The rearrangement links TRBV27 to TRBJ1-5; TRBD1 agrees at 8 bases. The CDR3 is 14 residues long. CDR1 and CDR2 from the germline V gene are MNHEY and SMNVEV (reference sequence). J was trimmed by 3 bases and V by 3 bases; bases with no gene match: 1. CDR3 sequence: CASSLGQDNQPQHF. The CDR3 DNA reads as TGTGCCAGCAGTTTGGGACAGGACAATCAGCCCCAGCATTTT.

V usage is TRBV19 and J usage is TRBJ2-1, with a possible D match to TRBD1 (6 bases). Trimming removed 6 bases from V and 8 bases from J, with 23 bases in between. The germline V gene encodes CDR1 LNHDA and CDR2 SQIVND (reference sequence). The CDR3 is 16 residues long. CDR3 in amino acids: CASSWNVGRGIDEQFF. CDR3 nucleotide sequence: TGTGCCAGTAGCTGGAATGTAGGCAGGGGAATCGATGAGCAGTTCTTC.

This rearrangement joins TRBV14 to TRBJ2-7, with 8 bases that match TRBD1. The CDR3 sequence is 17 residues long. The V gene's germline CDR1 is SGHDN and CDR2 FVKESK. After removal of 3 bases from V and 1 base from J, the junction contained 11 bases not matched to a gene. The CDR3, as DNA: TGTGCCAGCAGCCACCCCCCCGGGACAGGCCGTTCCTACGAGCAGTACTTC. It specifies CASSHPPGTGRSYEQYF.